These T cell receptor beta chains were read from a single sample in a study of T-cell memory formation after mild COVID-19. TCRdb fed the 5' RACE reads into MiXCR, producing one record per CDR3 protein. The repertoire consists of 300,000 to 400,000 distinct CDR3 sequences, with roughly 14% occurring once and the leading ten covering around 21%. The sequencing input was PBMCs or a T cell subset sorted from them (not recorded which). These receptors were obtained from a man in his late teens or twenties who had mild COVID-19 (a few samples of this study predate the infection). Cell type and time point are not known. Both conserved end residues are part of each CDR3. D genes are given only for firm matches. Rows give clone size only sometimes, using once, few, many, or a class for an expanded clone.

CDR3aa	CDR3nt	j_gene	v_gene	d_gene	abundance
CASSDTGYSNQPQHF	TGTGCCAGCAGTGATACAGGGTATAGCAATCAGCCCCAGCATTTT	TRBJ1-5	TRBV12-3/TRBV12-4	NA	NA
CASSYSAGASYEQYF	TGTGCCAGCAGTTACTCGGCGGGTGCCTCCTACGAGCAGTACTTC	TRBJ2-7	TRBV6-5	NA	NA
CASSYSRGGTEAFF	TGTGCCAGCAGTTACTCGAGAGGGGGAACTGAAGCTTTCTTT	TRBJ1-1	TRBV6-5	NA	few
CASSYGQNKAEAFF	TGTGCCAGCAGTTACGGACAGAATAAGGCTGAAGCTTTCTTT	TRBJ1-1	TRBV6-5	NA	many
CASSPGRPSAGELFF	TGTGCCAGCAGCCCGGGTCGCCCGAGCGCCGGGGAGCTGTTTTTT	TRBJ2-2	TRBV11-2	NA	many
CASSTSSGSYEQYF	TGTGCCAGCAGTACTAGTAGCGGGAGTTACGAGCAGTACTTC	TRBJ2-7	TRBV9	TRBD2	NA
CASSELQGNTEAFF	TGTGCCAGCAGTGAACTCCAGGGGAACACTGAAGCTTTCTTT	TRBJ1-1	TRBV6-1	NA	few
CASSVGASSYEQYF	TGTGCCAGCAGCGTAGGGGCTAGTTCCTACGAGCAGTACTTC	TRBJ2-7	TRBV9	NA	many
CSVKASGPYNEQFF	TGCAGCGTCAAAGCTAGCGGCCCCTACAATGAGCAGTTCTTC	TRBJ2-1	TRBV29-1	TRBD2	few
CASSRGLMNTEAFF	TGTGCCAGCAGCAGGGGGCTCATGAACACTGAAGCTTTCTTT	TRBJ1-1	TRBV27	TRBD1	few
CATSRGTGGMNTEAFF	TGTGCCACCAGCAGAGGTACAGGGGGCATGAACACTGAAGCTTTCTTT	TRBJ1-1	TRBV15	TRBD1	few
CASGAPDIQYF	TGTGCCAGCGGGGCGCCGGACATTCAGTACTTC	TRBJ2-4	TRBV6-5	NA	few
CSARESGHITDTQYF	TGCAGTGCTAGAGAAAGCGGTCACATCACAGATACGCAGTATTTT	TRBJ2-3	TRBV20-1	NA	few
CASTPRRGGNEQFF	TGTGCCAGCACACCCCGACGGGGGGGGAACGAGCAGTTCTTC	TRBJ2-1	TRBV2	TRBD2	NA
CASSLGQLNTGELFF	TGCGCCAGCAGCTTGGGGCAGCTGAACACCGGGGAGCTGTTTTTT	TRBJ2-2	TRBV5-1	NA	many
CASSFPNTGELFF	TGTGCCAGCAGTTTCCCGAACACCGGGGAGCTGTTTTTT	TRBJ2-2	TRBV28	NA	many
CASSLGSMETQYF	TGTGCCAGCAGCTTGGGGAGCATGGAGACCCAGTACTTC	TRBJ2-5	TRBV5-6	NA	NA
CASSYSLGTRRENTIYF	TGTGCCAGCAGTTACTCTTTGGGTACTCGACGTGAAAACACCATATATTTT	TRBJ1-3	TRBV6-5	NA	many
CASSPDINYEQFF	TGCGCCAGCAGCCCGGACATAAATTATGAGCAGTTCTTC	TRBJ2-1	TRBV5-1	NA	many
CASSAQWGRGDEQYF	TGTGCCAGCAGCGCCCAGTGGGGCAGGGGTGACGAGCAGTACTTC	TRBJ2-7	TRBV7-2	NA	NA
CASSPFTDLNTEAFF	TGTGCCAGCTCACCGTTTACAGATCTGAACACTGAAGCTTTCTTT	TRBJ1-1	TRBV18	NA	NA
CASSTQTGHGYTF	TGTGCCAGCAGTACCCAGACAGGGCATGGCTACACCTTC	TRBJ1-2	TRBV27	TRBD1	NA
CASSLLNLMNTEAFF	TGTGCCAGCAGTCTCCTAAACTTGATGAACACTGAAGCTTTCTTT	TRBJ1-1	TRBV5-6	NA	few
CASSPGMFGFFGSPLHF	TGTGCCAGCAGCCCCGGGATGTTCGGGTTCTTTGGTTCACCCCTCCACTTT	TRBJ1-6	TRBV7-2	NA	many
CSVGDLKGNEQFF	TGCAGCGTTGGGGACCTCAAGGGCAATGAGCAGTTCTTC	TRBJ2-1	TRBV29-1	NA	NA
CASSYPPGQGLDTQYF	TGTGCCAGCAGTTACCCCCCCGGACAGGGGTTAGATACGCAGTATTTT	TRBJ2-3	TRBV6-2/TRBV6-3	TRBD1	NA
CASSQVRGQETQYF	TGCGCCAGCAGCCAAGTAAGGGGTCAAGAGACCCAGTACTTC	TRBJ2-5	TRBV4-1	NA	many
CASSSGGFLEQFF	TGTGCCAGCAGCTCCGGAGGGTTTCTTGAGCAGTTCTTC	TRBJ2-1	TRBV7-2	NA	many
CSVVFSDTQYF	TGCAGCGTTGTTTTTTCAGATACGCAGTATTTT	TRBJ2-3	TRBV29-1	NA	NA
CASSLRAVPLDSPLHF	TGTGCCAGCAGCTTACGGGCAGTCCCTTTAGATTCACCCCTCCACTTT	TRBJ1-6	TRBV7-8	NA	NA
CASSIGAAEGYTF	TGCGCCAGCAGCATAGGGGCGGCGGAAGGCTACACCTTC	TRBJ1-2	TRBV5-1	NA	few
CASSPGIRHYNEQFF	TGTGCCAGCTCACCGGGTATTCGGCACTACAATGAGCAGTTCTTC	TRBJ2-1	TRBV18	NA	few
CASSEWLADTGELFF	TGTGCCAGCAGTGAATGGCTAGCAGACACCGGGGAGCTGTTTTTT	TRBJ2-2	TRBV6-1	NA	few
CASSRTSGGGSTDTQYF	TGCGCCAGCAGCAGGACTAGCGGGGGGGGGAGCACAGATACGCAGTATTTT	TRBJ2-3	TRBV5-1	TRBD2	NA
CASSPTSGGLDTQYF	TGTGCCAGCAGCCCGACTAGCGGGGGCCTAGATACGCAGTATTTT	TRBJ2-3	TRBV3-1	TRBD2	NA
CAWSVHSRGYGGYTF	TGTGCCTGGAGTGTACACAGTAGGGGGTACGGTGGCTACACCTTC	TRBJ1-2	TRBV30	NA	many
CASALAGSSYEQYF	TGTGCCAGCGCCCTAGCGGGTTCCTCCTACGAGCAGTACTTC	TRBJ2-7	TRBV6-2/TRBV6-3	TRBD2	few
CASSVTGTVGTEAFF	TGCGCCAGCAGCGTTACCGGGACAGTGGGCACTGAAGCTTTCTTT	TRBJ1-1	TRBV5-1	TRBD1	many
CASSQGQNEKLFF	TGCGCCAGCAGCCAAGGACAAAATGAAAAACTGTTTTTT	TRBJ1-4	TRBV4-1	NA	many
CASSADRSEAFF	TGTGCCAGCAGCGCCGACAGAAGTGAAGCTTTCTTT	TRBJ1-1	TRBV11-1	NA	NA
CASSEGVTDTQYF	TGTGCCAGCAGCGAGGGGGTCACAGATACGCAGTATTTT	TRBJ2-3	TRBV7-2	NA	NA
CASSQSMADTQYF	TGTGCCAGCAGCCAATCAATGGCAGATACGCAGTATTTT	TRBJ2-3	TRBV14	NA	NA
CASSATGTEQPQHF	TGTGCCAGCAGCGCGACAGGTACGGAACAGCCCCAGCATTTT	TRBJ1-5	TRBV7-9	NA	few
CASSLRSHNEQFF	TGTGCCAGCAGCTTACGGTCCCACAATGAGCAGTTCTTC	TRBJ2-1	TRBV9	NA	many
CASSSSRVTETQYF	TGTGCCAGCAGCTCCTCCAGGGTGACGGAGACCCAGTACTTC	TRBJ2-5	TRBV7-2	NA	few
CASSGRQGSTNEKLFF	TGTGCCAGCAGCGGAAGACAGGGCTCAACTAATGAAAAACTGTTTTTT	TRBJ1-4	TRBV9	TRBD1	few
CASSIGGLPQHF	TGTGCCAGTAGTATTGGGGGGCTGCCCCAGCATTTT	TRBJ1-5	TRBV19	NA	NA
CASSVSLAANTGELFF	TGTGCCAGCAGCGTAAGTCTAGCGGCCAACACCGGGGAGCTGTTTTTT	TRBJ2-2	TRBV9	TRBD2	NA
CASSFGVRRGNTGELFF	TGTGCCAGCAGTTTTGGCGTCAGGCGGGGGAACACCGGGGAGCTGTTTTTT	TRBJ2-2	TRBV27	NA	NA
CASSRSQKGEKLFF	TGCGCCAGCAGCCGCAGTCAGAAGGGTGAAAAACTGTTTTTT	TRBJ1-4	TRBV4-1	NA	few
CASSSGLASRDTQYF	TGCGCCAGCAGCTCGGGACTCGCGTCTAGGGATACGCAGTATTTT	TRBJ2-3	TRBV5-1	NA	few
CASSETGDGYTF	TGCGCCAGCAGCGAGACAGGAGACGGCTACACCTTC	TRBJ1-2	TRBV5-1	NA	NA
CASSHGLRQGYTEAFF	TGCGCCAGCAGCCACGGCCTAAGACAGGGGTACACTGAAGCTTTCTTT	TRBJ1-1	TRBV4-3	TRBD1	few
CASGGGAFF	TGTGCCAGCGGCGGGGGAGCTTTCTTT	TRBJ1-1	TRBV6-5	NA	few